These 2 T cell receptor beta chains originate from one sample sequenced in a study of cytotoxic CD8 clonotypes in ibrutinib-treated CLL. The repertoire was sequenced with immunoSEQ multiplex PCR; TCRdb's copy has only in-frame clones and lacks some. The sample yields more than 200,000 clones, about three quarters seen once. This sample comprised PBMCs, obtained after 24 months of ibrutinib treatment. The receptors were sampled from a human donor with chronic lymphocytic leukemia.

The table lists this clone with a count of one. This chain joins TRBV6-5 and TRBJ1-5, with 7 bases fitting TRBD1. Germline V gene sequence: CDR1 MNHEY, CDR2 SVGAGI. Unmatched junction bases numbered 5, after V lost 1 base and J lost 2 bases. This CDR3 contains 16 residues. The CDR3 bases are TGTGCCAGCAGTTACTTCGACAGGGCGGGCAATCAGCCCCAGCATTTT. Translating gives CASSYFDRAGNQPQHF.

V gene TRBV7-9 combines with J gene TRBJ2-6; weak D call: TRBD1 (6 bases). V lost 1 base and J 4 bases, leaving 8 bases between the germline ends. The CDR3 covers 15 residues. The germline CDR1 and CDR2 sequences are SEHNR and FQNEAQ (reference sequence). DNA of the CDR3: TGTGCCAGCAGCTTAGGGGGGCCCGGGGCCAACGTCCTGACTTTC. Translation: CASSLGGPGANVLTF. The full variable domain, its missing parts supplied by reference TRBV7-9 and TRBJ2-6, is DTGVSQNPRHKITKRGQNVTFRCDPISEHNRLYWYRQTLGQGPEFLTYFQNEAQLEKSRLLSDRFSAERPKGSFSTLEIQRTEQGDSAMYLCASSLGGPGANVLTFGAGSRLTVL.